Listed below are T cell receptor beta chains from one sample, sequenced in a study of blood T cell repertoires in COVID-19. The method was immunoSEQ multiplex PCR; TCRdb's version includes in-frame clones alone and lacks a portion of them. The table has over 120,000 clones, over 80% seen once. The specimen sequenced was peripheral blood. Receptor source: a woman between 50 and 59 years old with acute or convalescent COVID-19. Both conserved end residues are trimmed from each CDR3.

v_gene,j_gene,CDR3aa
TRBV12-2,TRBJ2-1,ASRLAGERTGDNEQF
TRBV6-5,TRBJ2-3,ASSSSGSWADTQY
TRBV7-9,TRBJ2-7,ASSYEGIGGYEQY
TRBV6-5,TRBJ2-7,ASTHGGRRAYEQY
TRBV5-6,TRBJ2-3,ASSLVRDSTDTQY
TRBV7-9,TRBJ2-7,ASSPRGIDYEQY
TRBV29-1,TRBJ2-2,SVGRDYTGELF
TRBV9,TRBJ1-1,ASSTSGGWNTEAF
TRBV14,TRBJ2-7,ASSQVQAGVIEQY
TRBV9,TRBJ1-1,ASSVTGGTNTEAF
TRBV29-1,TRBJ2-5,SVPRKGQETQY
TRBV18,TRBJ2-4,ASSPRGLGGKDIQY
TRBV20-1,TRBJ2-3,SASTFGLRMADTQY
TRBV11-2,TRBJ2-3,ASSLGTGGIDTQY